A selection of T cell receptor beta chains follows, all from one sample in a study of cytomegalovirus exposure and HLA in healthy donors. The assay was immunoSEQ multiplex PCR, and TCRdb's table has in-frame clones only and misses some. The sample contains approximately 230,000 clones, approximately 84% of which appear only once. The sample taken for sequencing was PBMCs. These receptors were collected from a man aged 18 to 29 in good health and CMV-seropositive. CDR3s include the opening cysteine and the closing phenylalanine or tryptophan. The D gene is left open where the match is weak. The size field is filled for only some rows; it gives once, few, many or a size class.

v_gene,abundance,j_gene,d_gene,CDR3nt,CDR3aa
TRBV19,-,TRBJ1-2,TRBD1,TGTGCCAGTAGTACCCATGGACAGGGCCTAGGCTATGGCTACACCTTC,CASSTHGQGLGYGYTF
TRBV15,-,TRBJ2-7,TRBD2,TGTGCCACCAGCAGGGCCCGTAGCGGGAGTATCCACGAGCAGTACTTC,CATSRARSGSIHEQYF
TRBV25-1,once,TRBJ2-6,-,TGTGCCAGCAGTGACCTCACAAGCTCTGGGGCCAACGTCCTGACTTTC,CASSDLTSSGANVLTF
TRBV18,-,TRBJ1-2,-,TGTGCCAGCTCAACCGGTGGGGGGCCGTATGGCTACACCTTC,CASSTGGGPYGYTF
TRBV6-5,-,TRBJ2-1,TRBD2,TGTGCCAGCAGTACATGGACTAGCCGGGGCAATGAGCAGTTCTTC,CASSTWTSRGNEQFF
TRBV5-1,-,TRBJ1-1,-,TGCGCCAGCAGCCGGGGGGACACGGGAGTAGGCACTGAAGCTTTCTTT,CASSRGDTGVGTEAFF
TRBV27,-,TRBJ2-2,TRBD2,TGTGCCAGCAGTTTAACTAGCGGGACTAACGGGGAGCTGTTTTTT,CASSLTSGTNGELFF
TRBV30,-,TRBJ2-6,TRBD2,TGTGCCTGGAGGCCCTTAGCGGGAGCTGGGGCCAACGTCCTGACTTTC,CAWRPLAGAGANVLTF
TRBV5-1,once,TRBJ2-1,-,TGCGCCAGCAGCCGGGATAGGAGTTACAATGAGCAGTTCTTC,CASSRDRSYNEQFF
TRBV10-3,-,TRBJ1-1,-,TGTGCCATCAGCGAGGGAGCTGAAGCTTTCTTT,CAISEGAEAFF
TRBV5-6,-,TRBJ1-5,-,TGTGCCAGCAGCTCCAGGGGTCGGAGGAGCCCCCAGCATTTT,CASSSRGRRSPQHF
TRBV11-3,-,TRBJ1-2,-,TGTGCCAGCAGCTTAGGAGGACGTGGCTACACCTTC,CASSLGGRGYTF